What follows is one T cell receptor (beta chain) and its context. Its antigen is not yet known. One base away there is no much larger clone; base qualities are not given. The library was built by means of 5' RACE. TCRdb shows the sequencer as Illumina HiSeq 2500. A second PCR of roughly 7 to 11 cycles was run with a J-beta primer mix and a sample-barcoded 5' primer. A template-switch 5' adaptor carrying 12 random nucleotides introduced a unique molecular identifier onto each TCR beta cDNA molecule. Each sample yielded at least 3 million CDR3-containing paired-end reads. First-strand cDNA synthesis was performed from all RNA using the Mint cDNA synthesis kit, with priming by a TRBC-specific oligonucleotide. Following uracil-DNA glycosylase treatment, a first 18-cycle PCR with universal primers M1SS and BC2_uni_R was performed on all cDNA. From the authors' description of their analysis: For normalization, 1 million high-quality reads, each with a distinct molecular identifier, were randomly selected from each sample. Instead of being binned into consensus sequences, reads with shared molecular identifiers were discarded. MiTCR, run with a Q25 quality threshold and the strictest error-elimination algorithm, handled CDR3 identification, clonotype clustering and error correction. Lower-bound total TCR beta diversity was estimated with a nonparametric unseen species model using Euler transformation. TCRdb reran the public reads through fastp at Q25 and MiXCR, keeping productive beta chains. Rows with one shared CDR3 protein collapse into an entry with the most common genes and DNA. TCRdb assigned the V and J calls; the authors' analysis was not used. This sample gives over 750,000 distinct CDR3 sequences in total; around 25% of them show up just once. Clones ranked in the top ten supply under 9.5% of the sample.

Systemically healthy Caucasian individuals from Russia, 35 to 50 in total and aged about 6 to 90 years, were included as donors. Approximately 10 milliliters of peripheral blood were collected from each donor into EDTA-treated Vacutainer tubes. Ficoll-Paque density-gradient centrifugation was used to isolate PBMCs, with at least 7 million obtained per sample. Trizol reagent was used to extract total RNA from the PBMCs, yielding at least 5.5 micrograms per sample. For every donor, an aliquot of PBMCs went through flow cytometry to measure the percentages of naive CD45RAhigh/CD27high T cells. The V end loses 3 bases and the J end loses 5 bases, and a stretch of 10 bases separates them. Per the germline V gene (reference sequence), SEHNR is the CDR1 and FQNEAQ is the CDR2. The cysteine opens and the phenylalanine closes a CDR3 of 13 amino acids. The retained sequence is limited to the CDR3, 39 bases, with the frame set at the first base.

This specimen belongs to a study of blood T cells in healthy people across ages (dated by TCRdb to between 2014 and 2016). About the study as a whole: In model experiments, template switching captured about one uniquely barcoded TCR beta cDNA molecule for every two T cells. Two additional independent replicas of 1 million unique cDNA reads from the same blood draw were analyzed for two donors (one aged 18 to 29 and one aged 80 or older). Four age groups were formed from the donors: young (average around 15 years), middle-aged (approximately 40), aged (around 62) and long-lived (82). The study measured age-related changes in TCR beta repertoire diversity using deep sequencing normalized with unique cDNA molecular identifiers.

Beyond this particular receptor, the publication reports: Compared with the aged group, more naive CD4+ T cells, fewer expanded clones and increased TCR diversity were shown by the long-lived group, suggesting age selection. There was a strong correlation between observed TCR beta diversity and the percentage of naive T cells measured by flow cytometry. Estimates of total diversity based on one million sequenced T cells were regarded as lower bounds and as underestimates. The CMV infection status of donors was not known, potentially confounding age-related changes in expanded clonotypes. Conclusive comparison of naive and antigen-experienced compartments was prevented by the profiling of bulk unsorted PBMCs. Observed TCR beta diversity per million T cells fell roughly linearly with age, and a significant reduction was already apparent by age roughly 40.

These sequences were also reported in another study, on T cells of mothers and their children. Reported in the second study: Nine systemically healthy Caucasian individuals served as donors, namely three mothers together with their six children. cDNA synthesis used all of the extracted RNA, with roughly 1.5 ug of RNA in each 15 ul reaction. In the second PCR, the M1S primer introduced both the sample barcodes and 2-4 random nucleotides. Each mother yielded over 9 million TCR beta CDR3 reads and each child 2.5 million to 3 million reads. Thymic selection similarly shapes TCR recombination output in related and unrelated pairs, with minor effect from inherited differences. Normalized repertoire overlap was always slightly but never significantly higher in related than unrelated mother-child pairs. No persistent microchimeric T cell clones were detected, at a sensitivity of roughly 100 clones per million clonotypes. Deep NGS was used in the study to compare the TCR beta repertoires of mothers and children and to look for features that separate related mother-child pairs from unrelated individuals. The mean age was roughly 40 +/- 4 years for the mothers and approximately 11 +/- 4 years for the children. After adapter ligation was performed with NEBNext reagents, the libraries were sequenced on an Illumina HiSeq 2000 with 100+100 nt paired-end reads. To avoid cross-contamination, the mother libraries and the child libraries were prepared a month apart and sequenced in separate runs. Each donor had between roughly 500,000 and 2,100,000 distinct TCR beta clonotypes identified. Naive TCR beta clonotypes were estimated from low-frequency clonotypes matched to each donor's FACS-determined naive share, without sorting.

The clonotype originates from a boy younger than 18 in good health. The specimen was blood. This receptor chain uses TRBV7-9 and TRBJ2-5; perhaps TRBD2 is the D gene, with 6 bases matching. The encoded CDR3 is CASSFLEGETQYF. DNA sequence: TGTGCCAGCAGCTTTTTGGAGGGGGAGACCCAGTACTTC.